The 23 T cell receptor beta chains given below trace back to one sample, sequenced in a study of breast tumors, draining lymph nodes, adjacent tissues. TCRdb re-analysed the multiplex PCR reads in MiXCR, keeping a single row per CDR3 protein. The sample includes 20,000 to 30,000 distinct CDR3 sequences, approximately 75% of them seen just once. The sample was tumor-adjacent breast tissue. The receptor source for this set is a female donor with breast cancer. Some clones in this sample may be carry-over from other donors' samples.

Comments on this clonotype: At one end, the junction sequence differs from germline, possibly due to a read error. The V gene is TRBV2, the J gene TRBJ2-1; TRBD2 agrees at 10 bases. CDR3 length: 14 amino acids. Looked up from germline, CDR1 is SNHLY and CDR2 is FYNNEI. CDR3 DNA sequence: TGTGCCAGCAGCACTAGCGGGATGGGGAATGAACAGTTCTTC. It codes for CASSTSGMGNEQFF.

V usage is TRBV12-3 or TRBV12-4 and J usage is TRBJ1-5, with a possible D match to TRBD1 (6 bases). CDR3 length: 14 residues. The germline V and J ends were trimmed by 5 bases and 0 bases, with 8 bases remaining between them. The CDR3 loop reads CASSGTNSNQPQHF. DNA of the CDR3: TGTGCCAGCAGTGGGACAAATAGCAATCAGCCCCAGCATTTT.

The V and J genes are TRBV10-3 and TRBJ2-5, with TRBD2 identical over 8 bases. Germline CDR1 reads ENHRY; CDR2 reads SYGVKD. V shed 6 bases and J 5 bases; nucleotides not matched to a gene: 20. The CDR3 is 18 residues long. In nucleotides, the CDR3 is TGTGCCATCAGGGAGGGGTTGGGTAGCGGGACTGCGGCGGAGACCCAGTACTTC. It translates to CAIREGLGSGTAAETQYF.

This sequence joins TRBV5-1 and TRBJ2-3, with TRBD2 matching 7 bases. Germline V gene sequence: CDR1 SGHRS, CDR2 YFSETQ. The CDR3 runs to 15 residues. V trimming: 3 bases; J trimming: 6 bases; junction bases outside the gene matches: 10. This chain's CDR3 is CASSSSAGVADTQYF. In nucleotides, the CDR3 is TGCGCCAGCAGCTCGAGTGCGGGAGTAGCGGATACGCAGTATTTT. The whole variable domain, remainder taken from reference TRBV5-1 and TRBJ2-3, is KAGVTQTPRYLIKTRGQQVTLSCSPISGHRSVSWYQQTPGQGLQFLFEYFSETQRNKGNFPGRFSGRQFSNSRSEMNVSTLELGDSALYLCASSSSAGVADTQYFGPGTRLTVL.

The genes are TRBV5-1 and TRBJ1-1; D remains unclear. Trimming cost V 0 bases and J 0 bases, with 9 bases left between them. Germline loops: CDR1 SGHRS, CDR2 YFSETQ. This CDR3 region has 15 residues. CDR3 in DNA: TGCGCCAGCAGCTTGGTGGCAGCCATGAACACTGAAGCTTTCTTT. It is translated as CASSLVAAMNTEAFF.

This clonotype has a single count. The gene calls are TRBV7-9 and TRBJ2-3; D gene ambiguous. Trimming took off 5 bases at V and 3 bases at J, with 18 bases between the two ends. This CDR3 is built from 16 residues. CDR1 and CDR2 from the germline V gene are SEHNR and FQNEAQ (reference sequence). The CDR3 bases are TGTGCCAGCAGCGATCCTCGGAGCGCGGCGACAGATACGCAGTATTTT. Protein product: CASSDPRSAATDTQYF. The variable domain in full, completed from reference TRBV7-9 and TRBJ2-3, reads DTGVSQNPRHKITKRGQNVTFRCDPISEHNRLYWYRQTLGQGPEFLTYFQNEAQLEKSRLLSDRFSAERPKGSFSTLEIQRTEQGDSAMYLCASSDPRSAATDTQYFGPGTRLTVL.

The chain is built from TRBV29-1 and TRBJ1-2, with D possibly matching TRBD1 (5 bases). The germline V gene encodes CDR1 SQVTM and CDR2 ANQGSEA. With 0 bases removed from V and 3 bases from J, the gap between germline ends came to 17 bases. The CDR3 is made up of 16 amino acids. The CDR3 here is CSVEEGGQGRYYGYTF. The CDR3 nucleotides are TGCAGCGTTGAAGAGGGCGGCCAGGGCCGTTACTATGGCTACACCTTC.

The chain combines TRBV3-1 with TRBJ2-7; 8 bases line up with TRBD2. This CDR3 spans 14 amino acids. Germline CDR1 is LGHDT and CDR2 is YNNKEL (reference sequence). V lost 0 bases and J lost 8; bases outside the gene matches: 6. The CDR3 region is CASSQDRGGVQQYF. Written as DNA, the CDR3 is TGTGCCAGCAGCCAAGATCGGGGGGGGGTTCAGCAGTACTTC.

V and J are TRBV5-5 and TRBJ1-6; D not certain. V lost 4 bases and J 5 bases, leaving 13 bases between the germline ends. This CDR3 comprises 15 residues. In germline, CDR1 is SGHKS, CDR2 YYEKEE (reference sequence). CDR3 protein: CASSQVGGDNSPLHF. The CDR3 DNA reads TGTGCCAGCAGCCAAGTAGGTGGGGATAATTCACCCCTCCACTTT.

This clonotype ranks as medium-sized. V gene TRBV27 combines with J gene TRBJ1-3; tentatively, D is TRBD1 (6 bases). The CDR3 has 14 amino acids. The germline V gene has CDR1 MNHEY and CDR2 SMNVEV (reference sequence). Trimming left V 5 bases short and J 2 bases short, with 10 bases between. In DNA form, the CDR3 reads TGTGCCAGCAGTCCTAGGGGGGCTGGAAACACCATATATTTT. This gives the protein CASSPRGAGNTIYF.

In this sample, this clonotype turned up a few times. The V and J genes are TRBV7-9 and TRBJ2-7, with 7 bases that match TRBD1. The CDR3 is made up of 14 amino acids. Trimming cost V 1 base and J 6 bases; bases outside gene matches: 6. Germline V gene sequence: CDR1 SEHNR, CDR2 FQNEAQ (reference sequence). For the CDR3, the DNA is TGTGCCAGCAGCTTAGGACAGGGACGAAGCGAGCAGTACTTC. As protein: CASSLGQGRSEQYF.

CDR3: CASTIAPPHNEQFF. CDR3 nucleotide sequence: TGCGCCAGTACTATAGCCCCCCCCCACAATGAGCAGTTCTTC. The chain carries TRBV5-1 and TRBJ2-1; D ambiguous. Per the germline V gene, CDR1 is SGHRS and CDR2 is YFSETQ. The germline V and J ends were trimmed by 8 bases and 5 bases, with 17 bases remaining between them. This CDR3 has 14 residues. The whole variable domain, remainder taken from reference TRBV5-1 and TRBJ2-1, is KAGVTQTPRYLIKTRGQQVTLSCSPISGHRSVSWYQQTPGQGLQFLFEYFSETQRNKGNFPGRFSGRQFSNSRSEMNVSTLELGDSALYLCASTIAPPHNEQFFGPGTRLTVL.

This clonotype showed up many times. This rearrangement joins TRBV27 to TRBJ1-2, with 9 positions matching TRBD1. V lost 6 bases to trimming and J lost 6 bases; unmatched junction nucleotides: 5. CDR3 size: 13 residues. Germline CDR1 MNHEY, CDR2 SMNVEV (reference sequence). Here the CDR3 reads CASRVQGADGYTF. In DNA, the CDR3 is TGTGCCAGCAGGGTACAGGGGGCGGATGGCTACACCTTC.

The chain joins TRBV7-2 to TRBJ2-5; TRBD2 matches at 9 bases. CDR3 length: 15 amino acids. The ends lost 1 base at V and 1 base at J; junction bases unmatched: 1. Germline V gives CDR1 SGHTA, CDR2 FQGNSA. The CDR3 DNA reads TGTGCCAGCAGCTTAGGACTAGCGGTCCAAGAGACCCAGTACTTC. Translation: CASSLGLAVQETQYF.

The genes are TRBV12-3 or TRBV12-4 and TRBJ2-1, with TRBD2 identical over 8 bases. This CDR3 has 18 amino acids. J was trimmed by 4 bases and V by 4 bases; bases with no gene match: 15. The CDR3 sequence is CASSSDALLAETYNEQFF. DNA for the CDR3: TGTGCCAGCAGTTCGGACGCCTTACTAGCGGAAACGTACAATGAGCAGTTCTTC.

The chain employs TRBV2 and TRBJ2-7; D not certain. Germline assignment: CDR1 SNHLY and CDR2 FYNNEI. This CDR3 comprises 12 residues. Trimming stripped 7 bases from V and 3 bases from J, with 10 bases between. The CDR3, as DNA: TGTGCCAGCACCCAGGATAACTACGAGCAGTACTTC. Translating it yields CASTQDNYEQYF.

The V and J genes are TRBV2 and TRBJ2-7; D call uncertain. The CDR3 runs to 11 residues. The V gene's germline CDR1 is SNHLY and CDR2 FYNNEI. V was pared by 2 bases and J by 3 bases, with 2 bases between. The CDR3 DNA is TGTGCCAGCAGTGAAAACTACGAGCAGTACTTC. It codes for CASSENYEQYF.

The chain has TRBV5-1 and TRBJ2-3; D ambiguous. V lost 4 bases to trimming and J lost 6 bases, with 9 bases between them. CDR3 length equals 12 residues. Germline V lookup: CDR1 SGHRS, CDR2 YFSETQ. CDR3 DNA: TGCGCCAGCAGCCCGCCACAGGATACGCAGTATTTT. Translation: CASSPPQDTQYF. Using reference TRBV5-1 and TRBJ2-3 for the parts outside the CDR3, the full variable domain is KAGVTQTPRYLIKTRGQQVTLSCSPISGHRSVSWYQQTPGQGLQFLFEYFSETQRNKGNFPGRFSGRQFSNSRSEMNVSTLELGDSALYLCASSPPQDTQYFGPGTRLTVL.

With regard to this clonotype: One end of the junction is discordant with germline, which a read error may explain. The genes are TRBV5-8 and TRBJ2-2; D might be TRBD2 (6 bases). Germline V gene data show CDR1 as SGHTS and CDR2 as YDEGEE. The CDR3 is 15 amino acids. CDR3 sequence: CASSSEGRATGELFF. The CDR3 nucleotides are TGCGCCAGCAGCTCGGAGGGCAGGGCCACCGGGGAGCTGTTTTTT. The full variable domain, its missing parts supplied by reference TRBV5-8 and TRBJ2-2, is EAGVTQSPTHLIKTRGQQATLRCSPISGHTSVYWYQQALGLGLQFLLWYDEGEERNRGNFPPRFSGRQFPNYSSELNVNALELEDSALYLCASSSEGRATGELFFGEGSRLTVL.

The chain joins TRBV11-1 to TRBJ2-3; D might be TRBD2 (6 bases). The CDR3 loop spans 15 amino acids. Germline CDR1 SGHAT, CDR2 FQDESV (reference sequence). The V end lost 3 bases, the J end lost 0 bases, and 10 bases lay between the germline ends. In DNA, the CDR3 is TGTGCCAGCAGCTTTTCTAGCGAAAGCACAGATACGCAGTATTTT. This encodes CASSFSSESTDTQYF.

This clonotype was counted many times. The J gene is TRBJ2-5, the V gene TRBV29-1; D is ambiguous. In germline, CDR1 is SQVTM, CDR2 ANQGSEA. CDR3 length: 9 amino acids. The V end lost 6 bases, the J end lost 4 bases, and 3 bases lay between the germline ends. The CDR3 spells CSVLETQYF. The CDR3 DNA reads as TGCAGCGTGCTAGAGACCCAGTACTTC.

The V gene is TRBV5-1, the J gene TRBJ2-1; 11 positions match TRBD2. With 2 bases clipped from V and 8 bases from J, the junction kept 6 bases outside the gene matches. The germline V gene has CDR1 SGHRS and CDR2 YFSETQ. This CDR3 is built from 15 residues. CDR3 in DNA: TGCGCCAGCAGCTTACTAGCGGGAGATCGCGATGAGCAGTTCTTC. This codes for CASSLLAGDRDEQFF.

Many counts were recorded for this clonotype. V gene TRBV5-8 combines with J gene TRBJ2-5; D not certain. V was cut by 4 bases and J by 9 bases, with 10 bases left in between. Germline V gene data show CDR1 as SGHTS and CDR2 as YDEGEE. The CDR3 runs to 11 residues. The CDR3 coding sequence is TGTGCCAGCAGCGGAAGTGAGGCCCAGTACTTC. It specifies CASSGSEAQYF.